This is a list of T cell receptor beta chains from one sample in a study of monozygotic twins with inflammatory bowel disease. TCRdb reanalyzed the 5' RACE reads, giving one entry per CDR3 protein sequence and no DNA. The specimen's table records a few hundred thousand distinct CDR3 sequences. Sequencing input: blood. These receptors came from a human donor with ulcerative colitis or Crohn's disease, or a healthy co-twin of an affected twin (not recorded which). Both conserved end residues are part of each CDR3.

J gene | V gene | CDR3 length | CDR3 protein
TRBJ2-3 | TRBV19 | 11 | CATADGRSQYF
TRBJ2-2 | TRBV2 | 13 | CASREVNTGELFF
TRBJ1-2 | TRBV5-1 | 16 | CASSLGGQTVNYGYTF
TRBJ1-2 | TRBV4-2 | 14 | CASSQDFRDDGYTF
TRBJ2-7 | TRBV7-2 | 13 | CASSLALPYEQYF
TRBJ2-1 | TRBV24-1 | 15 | CATRQGGAVFSEQFF
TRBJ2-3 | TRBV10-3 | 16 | CAISDQAGEGPDTQYF
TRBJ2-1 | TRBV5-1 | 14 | CASSLRQEGNEQFF
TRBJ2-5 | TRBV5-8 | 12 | CASSPTMETQYF
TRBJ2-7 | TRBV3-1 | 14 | CASSPTASSYEQYF
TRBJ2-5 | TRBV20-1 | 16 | CSATKGAGGPQETQYF
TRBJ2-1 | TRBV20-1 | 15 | CSASHAGPSYNEQFF
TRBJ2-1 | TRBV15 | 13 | CATSTDRPNEQFF
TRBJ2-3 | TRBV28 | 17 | CASSPRSGRGPADTQYF
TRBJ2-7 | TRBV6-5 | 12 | CATPPAPYEQYF
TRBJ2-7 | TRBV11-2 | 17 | CASSSAPVGQGLYEQYF
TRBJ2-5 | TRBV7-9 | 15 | CASSLELADQETQYF
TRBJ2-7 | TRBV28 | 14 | CASSATGLSYEQYF
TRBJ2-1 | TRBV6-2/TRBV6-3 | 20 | CASSPGLAGGKLHSYNEQFF
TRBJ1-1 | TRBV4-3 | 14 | CASSQDNGGNEAFF
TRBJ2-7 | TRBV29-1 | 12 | CSVVGDSREQYF
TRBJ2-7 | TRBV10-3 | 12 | CAISGREAEQYF
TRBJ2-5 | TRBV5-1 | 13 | CASSLGTEETQYF
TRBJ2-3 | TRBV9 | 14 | CASNRDSSTDTQYF
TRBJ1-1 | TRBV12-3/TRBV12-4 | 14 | CASSLAGRDTEAFF
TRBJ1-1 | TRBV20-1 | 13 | CSAIPVTRTEAFF
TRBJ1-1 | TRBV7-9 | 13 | CASSLIRQDQAFF
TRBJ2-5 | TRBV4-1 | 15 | CASSVRSLGQETQYF
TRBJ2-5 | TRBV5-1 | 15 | CASSSRGLDQETQYF
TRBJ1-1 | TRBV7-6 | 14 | CASSPVGVNTEAFF
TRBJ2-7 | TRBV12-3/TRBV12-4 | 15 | CASRTALPGVYEQYF
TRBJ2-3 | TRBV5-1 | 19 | CASSSRGLAGASSTDTQYF
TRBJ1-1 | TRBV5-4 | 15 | CASSLERAGTTEAFF
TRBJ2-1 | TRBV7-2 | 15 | CASSQRTSGGNEQFF
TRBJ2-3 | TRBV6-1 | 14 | CASSLAGPDNTQYF
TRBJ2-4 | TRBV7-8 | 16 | CASSLEIAGPENIQYF
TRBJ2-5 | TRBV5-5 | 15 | CASSPPPGWQETQYF
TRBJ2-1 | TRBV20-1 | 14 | CSARSSQGRNEQFF
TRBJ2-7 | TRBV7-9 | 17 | CASSLFRLRDSSYEQYF
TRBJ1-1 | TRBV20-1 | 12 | CSAGGLGAEAFF